This T cell receptor (beta chain) was sequenced for a study of a mutant IDH1 vaccine in newly diagnosed glioma. Overall study: Eight vaccinations went to patients in weeks 1, 3, 5, 7, 11, 15, 19, 23. Initiation of the vaccine course occurred 4-6 weeks after radiotherapy alone, or alongside temozolomide cycles.

Time point described: week 5, during vaccination. In the vaccine, a single dose held 300 ug of the mutant IDH1 20-mer peptide, along with topical imiquimod. Astrocytomas found in donors were new, WHO grade 3 or 4, IDH1-mutant and ATRX-lost. As for this clone: The antigen is undetermined.

The CDR3 is made up of 12 amino acids. CDR1 SEHNR and CDR2 FQNEAQ come from the germline V gene (reference sequence). V shed 2 bases and J shed 8 bases, with 7 bases lying between them. Profiling relied on immunoSEQ multiplex PCR, and the TCRdb table lists in-frame clones only, not all of them. This table holds almost 30,000 clones, roughly 90% found once. The V and J genes are TRBV7-9 and TRBJ2-1; D ambiguous. The receptor was derived from a woman in her thirties or forties with glioma. Some clones in this sample may be carry-over from other donors' samples. Sequenced material: peripheral blood mononuclear cells (PBMCs), taken from a glioma patient whose treatment included an IDH1 peptide vaccine. The DNA for the CDR3 is TGTGCCAGCAGCTTACTGGGCGATGAGCAGTTCTTC. Amino acid sequence: CASSLLGDEQFF. The whole variable domain, filled in from reference TRBV7-9 and TRBJ2-1, reads DTGVSQNPRHKITKRGQNVTFRCDPISEHNRLYWYRQTLGQGPEFLTYFQNEAQLEKSRLLSDRFSAERPKGSFSTLEIQRTEQGDSAMYLCASSLLGDEQFFGPGTRLTVL.